This T cell receptor beta chain was documented in a study of blood T cell repertoires in COVID-19. Original processing notes: Nucleated cell number was recorded as an estimate derived from reference gene primer amplification. Some clones are missing from TCRdb's copy, which holds only in-frame ones; the method was immunoSEQ multiplex PCR. For V, J and clone size, that table is used; D and trimming come from the DNA. Here the sample spans 200,000 to 250,000 clones, around 89% being singletons. V trimming: 6 bases; J trimming: 7 bases; junction bases outside the gene matches: 8. The germline gives CDR1 MDHEN, CDR2 SYDVKM. The CDR3 loop spans 15 amino acids.

Sequencing was carried out using PBMCs or T cells enriched from blood (not recorded which). The clonotype originates from a man aged 50 or older who had been exposed to COVID-19. The J gene is TRBJ2-7, the V gene TRBV28, with 14 bases lining up with TRBD2. This CDR3 is CASSQGLAGAGEQYV. The CDR3 nucleotides read TGTGCCAGCAGCCAGGGACTAGCGGGAGCGGGGGAGCAGTACGTC.